This entry lists 28 T cell receptor beta chains sequenced from one sample in a study of blood T cell repertoires in COVID-19. Method: immunoSEQ multiplex PCR; TCRdb's copy keeps in-frame clones and lacks some. Counted here are 250,000 to 400,000 clones, about 92% occurring once; the ten biggest clones make up 2.6%. The sample consisted of PBMCs or T cells enriched from blood (not recorded which). The source of these receptors is a man in his 60s who had recovered from COVID-19.

The V and J genes are TRBV3-1 (or the pseudogene TRBV3-2) and TRBJ1-3, with a possible D match to TRBD1 (5 bases). Germline V gene lookup returns CDR1 LGHDT and CDR2 YNNKEL (reference sequence). The CDR3 is 17 residues long. Trimming left V 0 bases short and J 0 bases short, with 12 bases between. Here the CDR3 reads CASSQDPRVFSGNTIYF. The CDR3 DNA follows: TGTGCCAGCAGCCAAGACCCCAGGGTTTTCTCTGGAAACACCATATATTTT.

The rearrangement joins TRBV19 to TRBJ1-1; 10 bases align to TRBD1. From germline, CDR1 is LNHDA and CDR2 SQIVND (reference sequence). The CDR3 loop spans 19 amino acids. V was clipped by 0 bases and J by 7 bases; unmatched bases: 17. CDR3: CASSIEATYRAGTGVEAFF. The CDR3 nucleotides are TGTGCCAGTAGTATAGAGGCCACATATAGGGCCGGGACAGGGGTTGAAGCTTTCTTT.

In its sample, this clone was seen once. The chain combines TRBV6-1 with TRBJ1-2; D gene unclear. V was pared by 3 bases and J by 2 bases, with 13 bases between. Germline V CDR1 and CDR2: MNHNS, SASEGT. The CDR3 is 15 amino acids. The CDR3 sequence is CASSDNYAVNYGYTF. The DNA for the CDR3 is TGTGCCAGCAGTGACAACTATGCGGTGAACTATGGCTACACCTTC.

This clone is a singleton in its sample. This chain links TRBV5-1 with TRBJ1-2, with D unresolved. Germline V lookup: CDR1 SGHRS, CDR2 YFSETQ. This CDR3 has 14 residues. Between the trimmed V and J ends, which lost 0 bases and 7 bases, there was a span of 13 bases. In DNA, the CDR3 is TGCGCCAGCAGCTTGGGGCCCCCGGGAGCTGGCTACACCTTC. It specifies CASSLGPPGAGYTF.

The chain has TRBV5-1 and TRBJ1-4, with TRBD1 identical over 9 bases. The CDR3 covers 14 residues. CDR1 SGHRS and CDR2 YFSETQ come from the germline V gene. The J segment lost 7 bases and the V segment lost 1 base, leaving 2 bases of the junction unmatched. The CDR3 here is CASSLTGGSEKLFF. As DNA, the CDR3 is TGCGCCAGCAGCTTGACAGGGGGCAGTGAAAAACTGTTTTTT.

This clone was detected a few times. This chain uses TRBV3-1 (or the pseudogene TRBV3-2) with TRBJ2-2, with 7 bases identical to TRBD1. The CDR3 is made up of 15 amino acids. After removal of 4 bases from V and 2 bases from J, the junction contained 4 bases not matched to a gene. Per germline, CDR1 LGHDT and CDR2 YNNKEL (reference sequence). The CDR3 DNA follows: TGTGCCAGCAGCCCCGGGACAGCTAACACCGGGGAGCTGTTTTTT. Amino acids: CASSPGTANTGELFF.

The V gene is TRBV27, the J gene TRBJ2-1, with a possible D match to TRBD1 (6 bases). Germline lookup yields CDR1 MNHEY and CDR2 SMNVEV (reference sequence). This CDR3 is built from 14 residues. Trimming shortened V by 5 bases and J by 6 bases, and 14 bases separated the two germline ends. The CDR3 DNA follows: TGTGCCAGCAGTCCGTATACAGGGTCCAATGAGCAGTTCTTC. This encodes CASSPYTGSNEQFF.

The chain couples TRBV6-5 to TRBJ2-7; no reliable D call. Trimming stripped 6 bases from V and 1 base from J, with 16 bases between. The CDR3 loop spans 15 amino acids. Germline V gene data show CDR1 as MNHEY and CDR2 as SVGAGI. CDR3 bases: TGTGCCAGCAGCGATTACTTAGGAGTTTCCTACGAGCAGTACTTC. This gives the protein CASSDYLGVSYEQYF.

CDR3 protein: CASSKTGTGSTGELFF. In DNA form, the CDR3 reads TGTGCCAGCAGCAAAACCGGGACAGGGTCCACCGGGGAGCTGTTTTTT. The genes are TRBV14 and TRBJ2-2; 9 positions match TRBD1. With V trimmed by 5 bases and J by 4 bases, 8 bases remained unmatched. Germline V gives CDR1 SGHDN, CDR2 FVKESK. The CDR3 loop spans 16 amino acids. Variable domain in full (rest from reference TRBV14 and TRBJ2-2): EAGVTQFPSHSVIEKGQTVTLRCDPISGHDNLYWYRRVMGKEIKFLLHFVKESKQDESGMPNNRFLAERTGGTYSTLKVQPAELEDSGVYFCASSKTGTGSTGELFFGEGSRLTVL.

This clone was counted only a few times. The V gene is TRBV7-8, the J gene TRBJ1-6, with TRBD1 matching 7 bases. This CDR3 comprises 14 residues. Germline CDR1 SGHVS, CDR2 FQNEAQ. With 1 base clipped from V and 9 bases from J, the junction kept 3 bases outside the gene matches. The CDR3 coding sequence is TGTGCCAGCAGCTTAGAGGGGGCCAGTTCACCCCTCCACTTT. It yields the protein CASSLEGASSPLHF.

The rearrangement joins TRBV6-4 to TRBJ2-7; 14 bases map to TRBD2. Germline CDR1 is MRHNA and CDR2 is SNTAGT. This CDR3 is built from 16 residues. Trimming took 6 bases from V and 0 from J; bases not matched to a gene: 4. The CDR3 coding sequence is TGTGCCAGCAGATACGGGACTAGCGGGAGCTCCTACGAGCAGTACTTC. The encoded protein is CASRYGTSGSSYEQYF.

The CDR3 protein is CASSLTRTMNTEAFF. The CDR3 coding sequence is TGTGCCAGCAGCTTAACGCGGACTATGAACACTGAAGCTTTCTTT. This chain links TRBV11-2 with TRBJ1-1; D not certain. CDR3 length equals 15 residues. V lost 2 bases and J lost 0, with 10 bases in between. Germline CDR1 and CDR2: SGHAT and FQNNGV.

The V call is TRBV5-4, the J call TRBJ2-1; 11 positions agree with TRBD2. With 5 bases clipped from V and 4 bases from J, the junction kept 5 bases outside the gene matches. The CDR3 is 15 amino acids. Germline V gives CDR1 SGHNT, CDR2 YYREEE (reference sequence). CDR3 region: CASSLAGGDYNEQFF. Here the CDR3 DNA reads TGTGCCAGCAGTTTAGCGGGGGGGGATTACAATGAGCAGTTCTTC.

The chain carries TRBV16 and TRBJ1-3; unclear D gene. Deletions cut 3 bases from V and 2 bases from J, with 8 bases between. Germline CDR1 KGHSY, CDR2 FQNENV. The CDR3 has 14 residues. CDR3 loop: CASSHQSTGNTIYF. The CDR3 DNA sequence: TGTGCCAGCAGCCACCAATCTACTGGAAACACCATATATTTT.

The chain carries TRBV6-5 and TRBJ1-5, with 7 bases identical to TRBD1. Per germline, CDR1 MNHEY and CDR2 SVGAGI. Trimming cost V 5 bases and J 2 bases; bases outside gene matches: 6. The CDR3 has 15 residues. For the CDR3, the DNA is TGTGCCAGCAGTCAAAACAGGGGTGGCAATCAGCCCCAGCATTTT. It translates to CASSQNRGGNQPQHF.

V gene TRBV18 combines with J gene TRBJ2-1; TRBD2 aligns across 7 bases. Trimming cost V 5 bases and J 5 bases; bases outside gene matches: 9. CDR1 is KGHSH, CDR2 LQKENI, per germline. CDR3 length: 15 amino acids. CDR3 amino acids: CASSRGLAEDNEQFF. DNA for the CDR3: TGTGCCAGCTCAAGAGGTCTAGCGGAAGACAATGAGCAGTTCTTC.

J is TRBJ2-5 and V is TRBV7-2, with 7 bases identical to TRBD2. The V gene end was trimmed by 1 base and the J gene end by 5 bases; junction bases not matched to a gene: 7. From germline, CDR1 is SGHTA and CDR2 FQGNSA. The CDR3 covers 15 residues. The CDR3 loop reads CASSLERGGYETQYF. CDR3 coding DNA: TGTGCCAGCAGCTTAGAGCGGGGAGGGTACGAGACCCAGTACTTC.

The chain uses TRBV6-5 and TRBJ1-1; D not certain. The germline CDR1 and CDR2 sequences are MNHEY and SVGAGI. This CDR3 is 13 amino acids long. V shed 0 bases and J shed 4 bases, with 6 bases lying between them. This CDR3 reads CASSYSEGTEAFF. Written as DNA, the CDR3 is TGTGCCAGCAGTTACTCGGAGGGCACTGAAGCTTTCTTT.

This clone appeared a single time. This chain joins TRBV19 and TRBJ1-1; D may be TRBD1 (5 bases). Trimming stripped 3 bases from V and 3 bases from J, with 17 bases between. Germline CDR1 is LNHDA and CDR2 is SQIVND (reference sequence). The length of the CDR3 is 16 residues. CDR3 nucleotides: TGTGCCAGTAGTATTTTACTGGGACTAAAGGACACTGAAGCTTTCTTT. Translated: CASSILLGLKDTEAFF. The variable domain in full, completed from reference TRBV19 and TRBJ1-1, reads DGGITQSPKYLFRKEGQNVTLSCEQNLNHDAMYWYRQDPGQGLRLIYYSQIVNDFQKGDIAEGYSVSREKKESFPLTVTSAQKNPTAFYLCASSILLGLKDTEAFFGQGTRLTVV.

This clone was seen just once. The CDR3: CASSQGATGNQPQHF. The CDR3 nucleotides are TGTGCCAGCAGTCAGGGGGCAACGGGCAATCAGCCCCAGCATTTT. The chain recombines TRBV6-2 or TRBV6-3 with TRBJ1-5; 8 nucleotides align to TRBD1. J was trimmed by 2 bases and V by 5 bases; bases with no gene match: 5. CDR1 and CDR2 from the germline V gene are MNHEY and SVGEGT. CDR3 length: 15 residues.

The rearrangement links TRBV21-1 to TRBJ1-1; TRBD1 was called by the table and not checked on the DNA. TRBV21-1 is noted as a pseudogene. CDR3 length: 16 residues. Written as DNA, the CDR3 is TGTGCCAGCAGCAAAGAATCAGGGCCCCGTGACACTGAAGCTTTCTTT. Protein sequence: CASSKESGPRDTEAFF.

The chain is built from TRBV19 and TRBJ1-5; 12 nucleotides agree with TRBD1. Trimming took 5 bases from V and 10 from J; bases not matched to a gene: 6. Germline values: CDR1 LNHDA, CDR2 SQIVND (reference sequence). This CDR3 region has 14 residues. CDR3 sequence (DNA): TGTGCCAGTAGTGTGGGGACAGGGGGCACTCCCCAGCATTTT. It is translated as CASSVGTGGTPQHF.

This sequence joins TRBV27 and TRBJ2-5; D is possibly TRBD2 (6 bases). The CDR3 is made up of 14 amino acids. Germline V CDR1 and CDR2: MNHEY, SMNVEV (reference sequence). The ends were cut back, 4 bases at V and 4 bases at J, with 13 bases in the middle. As DNA, the CDR3 is TGTGCCAGCAGTTCCGGCGGGGTAGGAGAGACCCAGTACTTC. This gives the protein CASSSGGVGETQYF.

V gene TRBV7-9 combines with J gene TRBJ2-7, with 10 bases matching TRBD1. CDR3 length: 14 residues. The ends lost 5 bases at V and 2 bases at J; junction bases unmatched: 3. The germline V gene encodes CDR1 SEHNR and CDR2 FQNEAQ (reference sequence). The CDR3 reads CASSRGQGTYEQYF. As DNA, the CDR3 is TGTGCCAGCAGCCGGGGACAGGGGACCTACGAGCAGTACTTC. Based on the CDR3 plus reference TRBV7-9 and TRBJ2-7, the full variable domain is DTGVSQNPRHKITKRGQNVTFRCDPISEHNRLYWYRQTLGQGPEFLTYFQNEAQLEKSRLLSDRFSAERPKGSFSTLEIQRTEQGDSAMYLCASSRGQGTYEQYFGPGTRLTVT.

The chain has TRBV3-1 (or the pseudogene TRBV3-2) and TRBJ1-5; D call uncertain. Trimming took 2 bases from V and 7 from J, leaving 9 bases between them. The CDR3 has 13 amino acids. CDR1 LGHDT and CDR2 YNNKEL come from the germline V gene (reference sequence). CDR3 residues: CASSQTGGQPQHF. DNA for the CDR3: TGTGCCAGCAGCCAAACGGGAGGACAGCCCCAGCATTTT.

The V call is TRBV20-1, the J call TRBJ1-2, with 9 bases that match TRBD1. J was trimmed by 5 bases and V by 3 bases; bases with no gene match: 10. The CDR3 is 15 amino acids. Germline V CDR1 and CDR2: DFQATT, SNEGSKA (reference sequence). This chain's CDR3 is CSASGTGRGVYGYTF. Here the CDR3 DNA reads TGCAGTGCTAGTGGGACAGGGAGAGGAGTTTATGGCTACACCTTC.

The rearrangement joins TRBV6-6 to TRBJ1-3; 8 bases align to TRBD1. Germline loops: CDR1 MNHNY, CDR2 SVGAGI (reference sequence). J was trimmed by 3 bases and V by 3 bases; bases with no gene match: 7. The CDR3 covers 16 residues. The CDR3 loop is CASSYSTGGGGNTIYF. In DNA form, the CDR3 reads TGTGCCAGCAGTTATTCCACAGGGGGGGGTGGAAACACCATATATTTT.

The J gene is TRBJ1-1, the V gene TRBV4-1; D possibly corresponds to TRBD1 (5 bases). CDR3 length: 14 amino acids. Per germline, CDR1 MGHRA and CDR2 YSYEKL. The ends were cut back, 4 bases at V and 1 base at J, with 10 bases in the middle. This chain's CDR3 is CASSPARANTEAFF. The DNA of the CDR3 is TGCGCCAGCAGCCCCGCCAGGGCGAACACTGAAGCTTTCTTT.